This T cell receptor (beta chain) is drawn from a study of monozygotic twins with inflammatory bowel disease. On this clonotype: Antigen: not known.

Template switching incorporated UMIs with a 6-nucleotide sample barcode. TCRdb re-called the 5' RACE reads; one entry per CDR3 protein, DNA not given. This listing includes a few hundred thousand distinct CDR3 sequences. Germline V gene data show CDR1 as SQVTM and CDR2 as ANQGSEA. The CDR3 consists of 14 residues. The study, taken as a whole, reports: Diversity of TCRbeta measured by inverse Simpson was lower in IBD patients than in healthy co-twins. IBD patients exhibited fewer clonotypes shared with other individuals than healthy twins, particularly with disease activity.

The TCR sequence derives from a human donor with ulcerative colitis or Crohn's disease, or a healthy co-twin of an affected twin (not recorded which). The sample was blood. The gene calls are TRBV29-1 and TRBJ2-3. The CDR3 region is CSVARSGYTDTQYF.